This T cell receptor beta chain emerged from a study of blood T cells in healthy people across ages. Germline V gene sequence: CDR1 DFQATT, CDR2 SNEGSKA (reference sequence). V lost 5 bases, J lost 2 bases, and 8 bases stayed unmatched. The CDR3 is made up of 16 amino acids. Comment on this clonotype: The antigen remains undetermined.

Study results and caveats: Whereas aged donors had fewer naive CD4+ cells, long-lived donors had more of them and higher diversity.

Through a sample-barcoded 5' primer and a J-beta primer mix, a second PCR was run for about 6 to 11 cycles. Template switching added a 12-random-nucleotide identifier to every cDNA molecule. TCRdb processed the 5' RACE reads anew with MiXCR; each CDR3 protein has one entry. The sample records more than 900,000 distinct CDR3 sequences, around 25% being singletons. This same sample was also taken into another study, of T cells of mothers and their children.

The chain combines TRBV20-1 with TRBJ2-3; TRBD2 matches at 12 bases. Sequencing was done on a sample of blood. This clonotype originated in a girl aged 2 to 10 in good health. The CDR3 sequence: CSARLPSGGVTDTQYF. As DNA, the CDR3 is TGCAGTGCTCGTCTCCCTAGCGGGGGGGTCACAGATACGCAGTATTTT.